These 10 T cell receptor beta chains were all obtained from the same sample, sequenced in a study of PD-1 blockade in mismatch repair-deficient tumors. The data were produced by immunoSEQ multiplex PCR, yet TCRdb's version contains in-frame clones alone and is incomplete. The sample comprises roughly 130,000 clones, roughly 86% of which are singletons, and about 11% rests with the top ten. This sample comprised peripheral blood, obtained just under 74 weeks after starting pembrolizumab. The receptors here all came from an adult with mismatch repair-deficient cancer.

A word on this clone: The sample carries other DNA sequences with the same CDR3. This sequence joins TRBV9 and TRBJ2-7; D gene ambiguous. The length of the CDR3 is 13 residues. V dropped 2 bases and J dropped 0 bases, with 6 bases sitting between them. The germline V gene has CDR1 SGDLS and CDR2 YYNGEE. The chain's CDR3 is CASSVGGSYEQYF. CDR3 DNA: TGTGCCAGCAGCGTGGGCGGCTCCTACGAGCAGTACTTC. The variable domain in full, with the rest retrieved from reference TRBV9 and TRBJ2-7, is DSGVTQTPKHLITATGQRVTLRCSPRSGDLSVYWYQQSLDQGLQFLIQYYNGEERAKGNILERFSAQQFPDLHSELNLSSLELGDSALYFCASSVGGSYEQYFGPGTRLTVT.

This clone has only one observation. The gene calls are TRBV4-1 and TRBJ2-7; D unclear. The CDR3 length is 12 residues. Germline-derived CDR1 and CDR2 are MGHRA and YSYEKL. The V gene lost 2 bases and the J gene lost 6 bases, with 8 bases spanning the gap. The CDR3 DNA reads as TGCGCCAGCAGCCAACTAAGAGGCGAGCAGTACTTC. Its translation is CASSQLRGEQYF.

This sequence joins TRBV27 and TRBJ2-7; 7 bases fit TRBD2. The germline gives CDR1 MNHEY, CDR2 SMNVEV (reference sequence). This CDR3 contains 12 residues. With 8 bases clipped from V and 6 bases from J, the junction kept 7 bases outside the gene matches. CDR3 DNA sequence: TGTGCCAGCCAGCGGGGTAGCGGCGAGCAGTACTTC. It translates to CASQRGSGEQYF.

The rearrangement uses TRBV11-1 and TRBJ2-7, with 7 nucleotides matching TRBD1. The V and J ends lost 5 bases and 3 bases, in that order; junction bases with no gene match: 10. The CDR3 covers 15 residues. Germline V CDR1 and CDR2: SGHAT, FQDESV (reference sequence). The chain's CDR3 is CASSTRQGNYYEQYF. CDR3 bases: TGTGCCAGCAGCACCCGACAGGGTAACTACTACGAGCAGTACTTC.

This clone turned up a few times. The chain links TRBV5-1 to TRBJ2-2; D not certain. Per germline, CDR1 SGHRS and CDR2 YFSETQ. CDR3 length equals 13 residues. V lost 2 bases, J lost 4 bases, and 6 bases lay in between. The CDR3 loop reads CASSFRFTGELFF. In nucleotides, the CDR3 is TGCGCCAGCAGCTTCAGGTTCACCGGGGAGCTGTTTTTT.

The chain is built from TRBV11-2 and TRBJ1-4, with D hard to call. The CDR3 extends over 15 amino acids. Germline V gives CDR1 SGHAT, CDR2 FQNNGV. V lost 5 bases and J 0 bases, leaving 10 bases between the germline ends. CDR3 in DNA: TGTGCCAGCAGCCCGTTCTACGCAACTAATGAAAAACTGTTTTTT. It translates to CASSPFYATNEKLFF.

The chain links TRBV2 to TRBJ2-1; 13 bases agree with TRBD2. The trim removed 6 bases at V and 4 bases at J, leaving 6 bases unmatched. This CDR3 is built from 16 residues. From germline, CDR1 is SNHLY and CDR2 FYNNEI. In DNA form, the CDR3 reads TGTGCCAGCAGAAGGACTAGCGGGAGACTTTACAATGAGCAGTTCTTC. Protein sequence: CASRRTSGRLYNEQFF.

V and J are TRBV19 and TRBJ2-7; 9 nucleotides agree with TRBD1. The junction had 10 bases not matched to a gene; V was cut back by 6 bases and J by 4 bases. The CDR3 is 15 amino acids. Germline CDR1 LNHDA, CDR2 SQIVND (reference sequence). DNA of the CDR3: TGTGCCAGTAGCCGGGACAGGGCTGCTGGGTACGAGCAGTACTTC. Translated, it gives CASSRDRAAGYEQYF. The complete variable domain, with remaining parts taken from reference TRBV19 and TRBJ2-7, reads DGGITQSPKYLFRKEGQNVTLSCEQNLNHDAMYWYRQDPGQGLRLIYYSQIVNDFQKGDIAEGYSVSREKKESFPLTVTSAQKNPTAFYLCASSRDRAAGYEQYFGPGTRLTVT.

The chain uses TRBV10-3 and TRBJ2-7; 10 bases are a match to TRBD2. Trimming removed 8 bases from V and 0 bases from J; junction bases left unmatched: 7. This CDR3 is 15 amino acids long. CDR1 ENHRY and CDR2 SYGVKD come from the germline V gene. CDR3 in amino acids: CAILRTSGPSYEQYF. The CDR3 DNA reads TGTGCCATCCTTCGGACTAGCGGTCCCTCCTACGAGCAGTACTTC.

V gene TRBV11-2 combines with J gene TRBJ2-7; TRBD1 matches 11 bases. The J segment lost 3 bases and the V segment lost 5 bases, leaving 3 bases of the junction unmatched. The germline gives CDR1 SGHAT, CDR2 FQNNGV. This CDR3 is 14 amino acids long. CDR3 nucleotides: TGTGCCAGCAGCCCGGGGACAGGGGGCTACGAGCAGTACTTC. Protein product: CASSPGTGGYEQYF.